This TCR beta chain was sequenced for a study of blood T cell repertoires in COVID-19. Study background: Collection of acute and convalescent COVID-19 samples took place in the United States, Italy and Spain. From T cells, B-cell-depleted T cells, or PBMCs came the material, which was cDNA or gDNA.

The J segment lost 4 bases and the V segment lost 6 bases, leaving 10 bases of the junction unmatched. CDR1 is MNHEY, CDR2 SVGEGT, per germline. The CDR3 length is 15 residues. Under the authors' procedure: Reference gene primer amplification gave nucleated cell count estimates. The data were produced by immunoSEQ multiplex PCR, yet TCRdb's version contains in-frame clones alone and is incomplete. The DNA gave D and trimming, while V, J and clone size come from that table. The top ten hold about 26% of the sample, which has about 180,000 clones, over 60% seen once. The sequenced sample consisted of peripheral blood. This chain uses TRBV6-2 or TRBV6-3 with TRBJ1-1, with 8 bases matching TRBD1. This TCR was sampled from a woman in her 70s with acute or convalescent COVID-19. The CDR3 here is CASSTETRGRTEAFF. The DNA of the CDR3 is TGTGCCAGCAGCACAGAGACCAGGGGGCGCACTGAAGCTTTCTTT.